The clone carrying this TCR beta chain was observed a few times. Its antigen remains unknown. This specimen belongs to a study of T cells after yellow fever vaccination. Background on the study: Fractions of limited cellularity were prepared by means of SMART-Seq v4 Ultra Low Input. Study outcomes and limitations: Few clonotypes appeared in both CD4 and CD8 compartments.

5'RACE template switching generated TCR cDNA, adding a universal primer site and UMIs. A single record per CDR3 protein comes from TCRdb applying MiXCR to the 5' RACE reads. This table has 310,000 or so distinct CDR3 sequences, around 4% appearing once. V lost 0 bases to trimming and J lost 8 bases, with 13 bases between them. This CDR3 has 14 amino acids. In germline, CDR1 is MNHEY, CDR2 SVGAGI. This TCR derives from a man younger than 30 who received the YFV17D yellow fever vaccine. This sequence joins TRBV6-5 and TRBJ1-2, with D possibly being TRBD1 (5 bases). Sequencing used PBMCs, obtained on the day of the yellow fever booster vaccination. This CDR3 is CASSYSRTRGGYTF. As DNA, the CDR3 is TGTGCCAGCAGTTACTCGAGGACAAGGGGAGGCTACACCTTC.